The 28 T cell receptor beta chains presented below share a single source sample, sequenced in a study of regulatory T cells in long-lasting Graves disease. The time point was: newly diagnosed GD, antithyroid drugs for less than 3 months. From PBMCs, RNA was extracted and then used to make the TCR library. The TCR beta library used iRepertoire HTBI primers with Arm-PCR amplification of CDR3. TCRdb independently ran MiXCR on the multiplex PCR reads; one entry per CDR3 protein. The table includes under 300,000 distinct CDR3 sequences, about 18% detected once. The same sample was also studied in work on T cells in Graves' hyperthyroidism and ophthalmopathy.

The material was peripheral blood mononuclear cells (PBMCs), obtained at new diagnosis, from a patient treated with antithyroid drugs. Receptor source: a woman in her thirties with Graves disease.

This clonotype was seen many times. The chain recombines TRBV10-3 with TRBJ1-2, with TRBD1 identical over 7 bases. V shed 9 bases and J 4 bases; nucleotides not matched to a gene: 8. The CDR3 extends over 13 amino acids. Germline assignment: CDR1 ENHRY and CDR2 SYGVKD. CDR3 loop: CAIREGAFYGYTF. The CDR3 DNA reads TGTGCCATAAGAGAGGGGGCGTTCTATGGCTACACCTTC.

This clonotype was detected ten times or more. The chain is built from TRBV10-1 and TRBJ2-1; D perhaps matches TRBD1 (5 bases). Per the germline V gene, CDR1 is WNHNN and CDR2 is SYGVQD (reference sequence). The CDR3 has 14 amino acids. Trimming took off 4 bases at V and 6 bases at J, with 13 bases between the two ends. CDR3 sequence (DNA): TGCGCCAGCAGTGGAGCTGGGGCGGCCAATGAGCAGTTCTTC. Translating it yields CASSGAGAANEQFF.

The table lists this clonotype with a few counts. This rearrangement joins TRBV29-1 to TRBJ1-2; D is unclear. The CDR3 is 13 amino acids. V was trimmed by 3 bases and J by 7 bases, leaving 15 bases between them. Germline lookup yields CDR1 SQVTM and CDR2 ANQGSEA. The CDR3 sequence is CSVDSAGEVGYTF. The CDR3 DNA sequence: TGCAGCGTTGACTCGGCGGGCGAAGTTGGCTACACCTTC.

This clonotype was detected ten times or more. The chain links TRBV2 to TRBJ1-2; no firm D call. Trimming stripped 4 bases from V and 4 bases from J, with 1 base between. Germline V CDR1 and CDR2: SNHLY, FYNNEI. This CDR3 has 10 residues. As DNA, the CDR3 is TGTGCCAGCAGTGCCTATGGCTACACCTTC. This gives the protein CASSAYGYTF.

The sample holds many counts of this clonotype. The chain carries TRBV6-1 and TRBJ2-1, with a weak D call TRBD1 (6 bases). Germline-derived CDR1 and CDR2 are MNHNS and SASEGT. The CDR3 has 14 residues. V dropped 5 bases and J dropped 8 bases, with 16 bases sitting between them. The DNA for the CDR3 is TGTGCCAGCAGTACGATGACAGGCTGGGATGAGCAGTTCTTC. Amino acid sequence: CASSTMTGWDEQFF.

J is TRBJ1-6 and V is TRBV4-1, with no clear D. This CDR3 has 13 amino acids. V was pared by 4 bases and J by 9 bases, with 10 bases between. CDR1 MGHRA and CDR2 YSYEKL come from the germline V gene. The CDR3 sequence is CASSLPKGSPLHF. DNA for the CDR3: TGCGCCAGCAGCCTCCCTAAGGGTTCACCCCTCCACTTT.

This clonotype was detected only a few times. The rearrangement uses TRBV29-1 and TRBJ1-3; weak D call: TRBD1 (5 bases). Germline CDR1 reads SQVTM; CDR2 reads ANQGSEA. CDR3 length equals 15 residues. The CDR3 bases are TGCAGGTTCCCCTACGGGGGATACTCTGGAAACACCATATATTTT. Its protein is CRFPYGGYSGNTIYF.

As concerns this clonotype: A far bigger clonotype differs at one base, so this is likely a read error. This sequence joins TRBV7-3 and TRBJ2-3; 11 bases are a match to TRBD2. V lost 4 bases, J lost 6 bases, and 6 bases stayed unmatched. This CDR3 is built from 15 residues. Germline values: CDR1 SGHTA, CDR2 FQGTGA. CDR3 DNA: TGTGCCAGCAGCTCCGGGACTAGCGGTGCGGATACGCAGTATTTT. Its protein product is CASSSGTSGADTQYF.

Of note for this clonotype: The CDR3 does not close with the conserved phenylalanine or tryptophan, likely indicating a read error. The rearrangement uses TRBV27 and TRBJ2-2, with D possibly called TRBD1 or TRBD2 (7 bases each). From germline, CDR1 is MNHEY and CDR2 SMNVEV (reference sequence). There are 12 residues in the CDR3. V was pared by 5 bases and J by 10 bases, with 11 bases between. The CDR3 loop is CASSQGGKELFL. As DNA, the CDR3 is TGTGCCAGCAGTCAGGGGGGGAAGGAGCTGTTTCTT.

The chain uses TRBV19 and TRBJ2-1, with D maybe TRBD2 (5 bases). V was clipped by 4 bases and J by 9 bases, with 16 bases between them. CDR1 LNHDA and CDR2 SQIVND come from the germline V gene (reference sequence). The CDR3 runs 14 residues. For the CDR3, the DNA is TGTGCCAGTAGTAGTAGAGGGTATGGGAGTGAGCAGTTCTTC. Residues: CASSSRGYGSEQFF. Full variable domain (rest looked up from reference TRBV19 and TRBJ2-1): DGGITQSPKYLFRKEGQNVTLSCEQNLNHDAMYWYRQDPGQGLRLIYYSQIVNDFQKGDIAEGYSVSREKKESFPLTVTSAQKNPTAFYLCASSSRGYGSEQFFGPGTRLTVL.

This clonotype has a count of ten or more. V and J are TRBV12-3 or TRBV12-4 and TRBJ1-5, with TRBD1 matching over 9 bases. J lost 8 bases, V lost 7 bases, and 6 bases had no gene match. The CDR3 is 13 residues long. Here the CDR3 reads CASKTGGAEPQHF. Here the CDR3 DNA reads TGTGCCAGCAAAACAGGGGGCGCGGAGCCCCAGCATTTT.

For this clonotype: The conserved final phenylalanine or tryptophan is absent from the CDR3, which likely points to a read error. The rearrangement uses TRBV29-1 and TRBJ2-5; 7 positions match TRBD2. V shed 7 bases, J shed 7 bases, and the junction held 6 bases outside the gene matches. This CDR3 region has 11 residues. CDR1 and CDR2 (germline): SQVTM, ANQGSEA. CDR3 nucleotides: TGCAGCGCCGGGGGGACCATGACCCAGTACTCC. Protein product: CSAGGTMTQYS.

This clonotype was counted ten times or more. The V and J genes are TRBV11-1 and TRBJ2-1; D remains ambiguous. The V end lost 5 bases, the J end lost 1 base, and 15 bases lay between the germline ends. The CDR3 loop spans 16 amino acids. Germline assignment: CDR1 SGHAT and CDR2 FQDESV (reference sequence). The DNA for the CDR3 is TGTGCCAGCAGCCGTTTGACGAGTCGATCCTACAATGAGCAGTTCTTC. The encoded protein is CASSRLTSRSYNEQFF.

This clonotype was detected ten times or more. The gene calls are TRBV2 and TRBJ1-6; D unresolved. The germline V and J ends were trimmed by 3 bases and 10 bases, with 13 bases remaining between them. Germline CDR1 SNHLY, CDR2 FYNNEI. The CDR3 runs 14 residues. This CDR3 is CASSDLRAQSPLHF. Written as DNA, the CDR3 is TGTGCCAGCAGTGACTTGAGGGCTCAATCACCCCTCCACTTT. The full variable domain, with the rest looked up from reference TRBV2 and TRBJ1-6, is EPEVTQTPSHQVTQMGQEVILRCVPISNHLYFYWYRQILGQKVEFLVSFYNNEISEKSEIFDDQFSVERPDGSNFTLKIRSTKLEDSAMYFCASSDLRAQSPLHFGNGTRLTVT.

This clonotype occurred many times. The genes are TRBV11-2 and TRBJ2-3; 14 bases fit TRBD2. The CDR3 is 15 amino acids. Per the germline V gene, CDR1 is SGHAT and CDR2 is FQNNGV. J was trimmed by 7 bases and V by 5 bases; bases with no gene match: 5. The CDR3 coding sequence is TGTGCCAGCAGCCGACTAGCGGGGGGGCTCTATACGCAGTATTTT. Translating gives CASSRLAGGLYTQYF.

This clonotype was counted at least ten times. The chain joins TRBV20-1 to TRBJ2-1, with D maybe TRBD2 (6 bases). CDR1 and CDR2 from the germline V gene are DFQATT and SNEGSKA (reference sequence). Deletions cut 3 bases from V and 2 bases from J, with 8 bases between. This CDR3 region has 13 residues. CDR3: CSASSGAYNEQFF. CDR3 bases: TGCAGTGCTAGTAGCGGAGCCTACAATGAGCAGTTCTTC.

The CDR3 DNA reads TGTGCCAGCGGATCCAGGCTTGGACAGCATAATTCACCCCTCCACTTT. Amino acid sequence: CASGSRLGQHNSPLHF. The chain is built from TRBV11-2 and TRBJ1-6, with D possibly matching TRBD1 (6 bases). This CDR3 comprises 16 residues. Germline lookup yields CDR1 SGHAT and CDR2 FQNNGV. V lost 8 bases and J 5 bases, leaving 19 bases between the germline ends.

V usage is TRBV18 and J usage is TRBJ2-7; D not certain. Germline V gene lookup returns CDR1 KGHSH and CDR2 LQKENI. CDR3 size: 14 residues. V was shortened by 0 bases and J by 4 bases, with 10 bases between the two germline ends. The CDR3 loop reads CASSPPSNRYEQYF. Written as DNA, the CDR3 is TGTGCCAGCTCACCACCCAGCAATAGGTACGAGCAGTACTTC.

This clonotype has a handful of counts. This chain joins TRBV9 and TRBJ2-1; D perhaps matches TRBD2 (6 bases). V was clipped by 1 base and J by 7 bases, with 18 bases between them. Germline V gene data show CDR1 as SGDLS and CDR2 as YYNGEE. CDR3 length: 16 amino acids. As DNA, the CDR3 is TGTGCCAGCAGCGTATTTTTCGGGGGAAATAAGAATGAGCAGTTCTTC. This sequence encodes CASSVFFGGNKNEQFF.

This clonotype came up a few times. The chain couples TRBV7-8 to TRBJ2-6; D unresolved. With 1 base removed from V and 0 bases from J, the gap between germline ends came to 10 bases. The CDR3 is 17 residues long. Germline lookup yields CDR1 SGHVS and CDR2 FQNEAQ. CDR3 in amino acids: CASSLETSTSGANVLTF. The CDR3 nucleotides are TGTGCCAGCAGCTTAGAGACATCAACCTCTGGGGCCAACGTCCTGACTTTC.

This clonotype appeared a few times. J is TRBJ2-2 and V is TRBV20-1, with D possibly being TRBD1 or TRBD2 (6 bases each). Trimming pared 0 bases from V and 4 bases from J, leaving 12 bases between. Germline V gives CDR1 DFQATT, CDR2 SNEGSKA (reference sequence). The CDR3 length is 15 residues. The CDR3 protein is CSARDVRGPTGELFF. CDR3 bases: TGCAGTGCTAGAGATGTTCGGGGGCCCACCGGGGAGCTGTTTTTT.

This clonotype was seen many times. A much larger clone differs by one base, so this may be a read error. DNA of the CDR3: TGCAGTGCTACGACCGGGACAGAGGTGGGTGAGCAGTTCTTC. Protein product: CSATTGTEVGEQFF. The chain has TRBV20-1 and TRBJ2-1, with 7 bases aligning to TRBD1. The V segment lost 4 bases and the J segment 9 bases; nucleotides outside the gene matches: 12. CDR3 length: 14 residues. Germline V gene data show CDR1 as DFQATT and CDR2 as SNEGSKA (reference sequence).

This clonotype was recorded at least ten times. The chain employs TRBV11-3 and TRBJ2-1; 8 bases are shared with TRBD1. This CDR3 is built from 14 residues. Germline V gives CDR1 SGHNT, CDR2 YENEEA. V lost 3 bases, J lost 6 bases, and 4 bases stayed unmatched. In DNA, the CDR3 is TGTGCCAGCAGCTTCGGACAGGGAGGCAATGAGCAGTTCTTC. Protein: CASSFGQGGNEQFF.

This clonotype has ten or more counts. The chain joins TRBV3-1 to TRBJ2-7, with D tentatively TRBD1 (6 bases). In germline, CDR1 is LGHDT, CDR2 YNNKEL (reference sequence). Trimming removed 8 bases from V and 6 bases from J, with 11 bases in between. This CDR3 is built from 11 residues. CDR3 residues: CASRDNFEQYF. In DNA, the CDR3 is TGTGCCAGCCGGGACAACTTCGAGCAGTACTTC.

This clonotype appeared many times. One junction end does not reproduce the germline sequence, and a read error may be involved. V gene TRBV5-1 combines with J gene TRBJ2-7, with D unresolved. The germline gives CDR1 SGHRS, CDR2 YFSETQ. The CDR3 has 13 residues. The CDR3 spells CASSSTSSYEQYF. For the CDR3, the DNA is TGTGCCAGCAGCTCCACAAGCTCCTACGAGCAGTACTTC.

V gene TRBV12-3 or TRBV12-4 combines with J gene TRBJ2-1; D is unclear. V was clipped by 2 bases and J by 6 bases, with 8 bases between them. CDR3 length: 13 amino acids. In nucleotides, the CDR3 is TGTGCCAGCAGTTTACCACACCCCAATGAGCAGTTCTTC. This encodes CASSLPHPNEQFF.

The CDR3 nucleotides read TGTGCCAGCAGCCAAGATTTTTCTAGCGGGGGGGCCGGGGAGCTGTTTTTT. It is translated as CASSQDFSSGGAGELFF. The chain employs TRBV11-2 and TRBJ2-2, with 12 bases lining up with TRBD2. The CDR3 totals 17 residues. CDR1 is SGHAT, CDR2 FQNNGV, per germline. With V trimmed by 5 bases and J by 6 bases, 10 bases remained unmatched.

Ten or more counts support this clonotype. The rearrangement links TRBV6-1 to TRBJ2-7; possibly TRBD1 or TRBD2 for D (5 bases each). The V gene lost 6 bases and the J gene lost 6 bases, with 12 bases spanning the gap. Germline V gene sequence: CDR1 MNHNS, CDR2 SASEGT. The CDR3 spans 12 residues. DNA for the CDR3: TGTGCCAGCAGGGGGGTCCTGGGCGAGCAGTACTTC. Encoded protein: CASRGVLGEQYF.